This T cell receptor beta chain was recorded in a study of tumor-infiltrating lymphocytes in glioblastoma multiforme. The CDR3 is 11 amino acids. Three nested ARM-PCR rounds with V-beta and C-beta primers built TCRB libraries. Each CDR3 protein is one row after TCRdb ran MiXCR on the multiplex PCR reads. The sample lists thousands of distinct CDR3 sequences, around 74% occurring once. The study, taken as a whole, reports: Clone frequencies may be distorted by unequal TCR transcripts per cell.

About this clonotype: Antigen unknown. Germline is not matched at one junction end, which may reflect a read error.

Sequencing was performed on brain tumor tissue. The chain joins TRBV12-3 or TRBV12-4 to TRBJ2-1; unclear D gene. This sequence originates from a male donor with glioblastoma. Written as DNA, the CDR3 is TGCGCCAGCGTGGTTTACAATGAGCAGTTCTTC. It is translated as CASVVYNEQFF.